These 24 T cell receptor beta chains were sequenced from one sample in a study of human T cells and chemical hapten exposure. As to time point: patch test 2, 6 weeks after DPC sensitization. Treatment reported: therapeutic diphenylcyclopropenone sensitization with weekly scalp DPC. TCRdb called the RACE reads again in MiXCR, with one record for every CDR3 protein. The repertoire holds fewer than 80,000 distinct CDR3 sequences, with around 10% as singletons. The specimen was whole blood, collected in connection with sensitization to the hapten diphenylcyclopropenone (DPC). The source of these receptors is a woman aged 50 to 60 with alopecia areata. Some clones in this sample may be carry-over from other donors' samples.

This clonotype was counted many times. This chain uses TRBV20-1 with TRBJ1-2, with 7 bases aligning to TRBD1. Germline lookup yields CDR1 DFQATT and CDR2 SNEGSKA (reference sequence). CDR3 length equals 13 residues. Trimming cost V 3 bases and J 5 bases; bases outside gene matches: 6. Here the CDR3 DNA reads TGCAGTGCTAGTCCCAGGGGGTCGTATGGCTACACCTTC. Its translation: CSASPRGSYGYTF.

This clonotype was seen at least ten times. The CDR3 is CASSPRSSYNEQFF. The CDR3 nucleotides read TGTGCCAGCAGTCCTCGTAGCTCCTACAATGAGCAGTTCTTC. The rearrangement uses TRBV5-5 and TRBJ2-1, with unresolved D. The V end was cut by 5 bases, the J end by 0 bases, with 9 bases between. The CDR3 is made up of 14 amino acids. Germline CDR1 and CDR2: SGHKS and YYEKEE (reference sequence).

This clonotype was recorded many times. This rearrangement joins TRBV7-2 to TRBJ1-6, with D maybe TRBD1 (6 bases). Trimming shortened V by 0 bases and J by 7 bases, and 10 bases separated the two germline ends. CDR1 is SGHTA and CDR2 is FQGNSA in the germline V gene. The CDR3 sequence is 15 residues long. In DNA form, the CDR3 reads TGTGCCAGCAGCTTAGCGTCAGGGGCGAATTCACCCCTCCACTTT. Amino acids: CASSLASGANSPLHF.

This clonotype was observed many times. The chain recombines TRBV3-1 with TRBJ1-5; weak D call: TRBD1 (5 bases). Trimming removed 0 bases at V and 6 bases at J, with 12 bases between. The CDR3 contains 15 residues. CDR1 and CDR2 (germline): LGHDT, YNNKEL (reference sequence). CDR3 region: CASSQDAREGQPQHF. CDR3 in DNA: TGTGCCAGCAGCCAAGATGCCAGGGAAGGTCAGCCCCAGCATTTT.

This chain links TRBV19 with TRBJ2-3, with 9 bases aligning to TRBD2. Per germline, CDR1 LNHDA and CDR2 SQIVND (reference sequence). Trimming at V came to 11 bases and at J to 0 bases, leaving 12 bases not matched to a gene. CDR3 size: 16 residues. The CDR3 spells CAYRSGRIISTDTQYF. CDR3 DNA: TGTGCCTACCGGAGCGGGAGGATTATTAGCACAGATACGCAGTATTTT.

The chain links TRBV29-1 to TRBJ1-2; D is unresolved. Germline V CDR1 and CDR2: SQVTM, ANQGSEA. V was clipped by 6 bases and J by 3 bases, with 14 bases between them. The CDR3 covers 13 residues. The CDR3 nucleotides read TGCAGCGTCGCGAATGGGCCCTACTATGGCTACACCTTC. Translated: CSVANGPYYGYTF.

The rearrangement links TRBV11-2 to TRBJ2-3; TRBD2 matches at 11 bases. J gave up 0 bases and V 6 bases, and 8 bases lay outside the gene matches. Germline V gives CDR1 SGHAT, CDR2 FQNNGV. CDR3 size: 17 residues. The CDR3 reads CASSLGLAGTSTDTQYF. CDR3 DNA sequence: TGTGCCAGCAGTCTAGGACTAGCGGGTACTAGCACAGATACGCAGTATTTT.

This clonotype was counted ten times or more. The DNA of the CDR3 is TGTGCCAGCAGCGGGACTAGCGGGCCCTACGAGCAGTACTTC. It yields the protein CASSGTSGPYEQYF. The chain uses TRBV25-1 and TRBJ2-7, with 12 bases identical to TRBD2. The CDR3 is made up of 14 amino acids. With V trimmed by 6 bases and J by 2 bases, 2 bases remained unmatched. Germline V lookup: CDR1 MGHDK, CDR2 SYGVNS.

This clonotype was detected ten times or more. The rearrangement uses TRBV4-1 and TRBJ2-1; 10 bases line up with TRBD1. Germline assignment: CDR1 MGHRA and CDR2 YSYEKL. Losses at the gene ends were 0 bases for V and 4 bases for J; bases not matched to a gene: 3. This CDR3 has 16 amino acids. DNA of the CDR3: TGCGCCAGCAGCCAAGAGGGGACAGGGGTTTACAATGAGCAGTTCTTC. This sequence encodes CASSQEGTGVYNEQFF.

This clonotype occurred many times. The chain couples TRBV7-7 to TRBJ2-5; D is uncertain. The V end lost 5 bases, the J end lost 6 bases, and 13 bases lay between the germline ends. The CDR3 runs 13 residues. Germline CDR1 is SSHAT and CDR2 is FNYEAQ (reference sequence). The CDR3 sequence: CASSPQAGQTQYF. The CDR3 DNA sequence: TGTGCCAGCAGCCCCCAAGCCGGGCAGACCCAGTACTTC.

By share, this clonotype ranks as medium-sized (0.01 to 0.1%). The chain couples TRBV21-1 to TRBJ2-5; the table's TRBD1 call for D was not verified on the DNA. TRBV21-1 is tagged as a pseudogene. The CDR3 has 15 residues. This chain's CDR3 is CASPPRDRAQETQYF. The DNA of the CDR3 is TGTGCCAGCCCACCGCGGGACAGGGCCCAAGAGACCCAGTACTTC.

This clonotype showed up just a few times. This chain links TRBV19 with TRBJ2-7, with TRBD2 as a possible D gene (5 bases). This CDR3 comprises 14 residues. V was pared by 4 bases and J by 3 bases, with 13 bases between. CDR1 is LNHDA, CDR2 SQIVND, per germline (reference sequence). The CDR3: CASSKRELDYEQYF. CDR3 nucleotide sequence: TGTGCCAGTAGTAAGAGGGAGCTGGACTACGAGCAGTACTTC. Complete variable domain (other parts from reference TRBV19 and TRBJ2-7): DGGITQSPKYLFRKEGQNVTLSCEQNLNHDAMYWYRQDPGQGLRLIYYSQIVNDFQKGDIAEGYSVSREKKESFPLTVTSAQKNPTAFYLCASSKRELDYEQYFGPGTRLTVT.

This clonotype was seen only a few times. This rearrangement joins TRBV6-5 to TRBJ2-7, with 10 nucleotides matching TRBD2. This CDR3 spans 15 amino acids. The germline gives CDR1 MNHEY, CDR2 SVGAGI. The V gene end was trimmed by 5 bases and the J gene end by 3 bases; junction bases not matched to a gene: 7. The CDR3 reads CASSPRTSGNYEQYF. The CDR3 region has the DNA TGTGCCAGCAGTCCGAGGACTAGCGGTAACTACGAGCAGTACTTC.

J is TRBJ1-2 and V is TRBV18; D uncertain. The CDR3 contains 13 residues. Germline V gene data show CDR1 as KGHSH and CDR2 as LQKENI. Deletions cut 0 bases from V and 6 bases from J, with 8 bases between. The CDR3 nucleotides are TGTGCCAGCTCACCACCGTGGGGAAATGGCTACACCTTC. This sequence encodes CASSPPWGNGYTF.

The V gene is TRBV10-2, the J gene TRBJ2-2; 9 positions match TRBD2. The CDR3 is 16 amino acids. J gave up 3 bases and V 3 bases, and 5 bases lay outside the gene matches. Germline V gives CDR1 WSHSY, CDR2 SAAADI. The CDR3 DNA follows: TGCGCCAGCAGTGATTTAGCGGGAGTGCACACCGGGGAGCTGTTTTTT. This sequence encodes CASSDLAGVHTGELFF.

This clonotype was counted ten times or more. CDR3 bases: TGTGCCAGCAGCCAAGATTTAGTCGAGACCCAGTACTTC. It encodes CASSQDLVETQYF. The chain recombines TRBV3-1 with TRBJ2-5; no firm D call. Germline assignment: CDR1 LGHDT and CDR2 YNNKEL (reference sequence). The CDR3 consists of 13 residues. V was trimmed by 0 bases and J by 5 bases, leaving 7 bases between them.

The sample holds many counts of this clonotype. This chain connects TRBV7-9 to TRBJ2-7; the match to TRBD1 covers 8 bases. The V and J ends lost 4 bases and 4 bases, in that order; junction bases with no gene match: 9. The CDR3 covers 15 residues. CDR1 SEHNR and CDR2 FQNEAQ come from the germline V gene (reference sequence). The CDR3 DNA is TGTGCCAGCAGCTCACAGGGGGATCTGGGGTACGAGCAGTACTTC. Amino acid sequence: CASSSQGDLGYEQYF.

The table lists this clonotype with many counts. DNA of the CDR3: TGCGCCAGCAGCTTACAGGGCCCCGATCAGCCCCAGCATTTT. It encodes CASSLQGPDQPQHF. This chain uses TRBV5-1 with TRBJ1-5; D is perhaps TRBD1 (6 bases). The germline V gene has CDR1 SGHRS and CDR2 YFSETQ. The V and J ends lost 2 bases and 5 bases respectively, with 11 bases between them. The CDR3 totals 14 residues.

The chain employs TRBV4-2 and TRBJ2-3; a possible D gene is TRBD1 (5 bases). This CDR3 spans 15 amino acids. Germline lookup yields CDR1 LGHNA and CDR2 YNFKEQ. The V and J ends lost 5 bases and 0 bases respectively, with 12 bases between them. The chain's CDR3 is CASSRDSSSTDTQYF. DNA for the CDR3: TGTGCCAGCAGCAGAGACAGTTCTAGCACAGATACGCAGTATTTT.

This clonotype appeared many times. The rearrangement uses TRBV6-2 or TRBV6-3 and TRBJ1-2; no clear D. Germline loops: CDR1 MNHEY, CDR2 SVGEGT. The CDR3 extends over 16 amino acids. V dropped 2 bases and J dropped 6 bases, with 19 bases sitting between them. The CDR3 sequence: CASSYGGFSSRDGYTF. CDR3 in DNA: TGTGCCAGCAGTTACGGCGGTTTCAGTAGTCGGGATGGCTACACCTTC.

This clonotype turned up a few times. Given a much more abundant clone one base away, this may be a read error. The chain combines TRBV20-1 with TRBJ2-3; D is perhaps TRBD2 (6 bases). V lost 5 bases and J 7 bases, leaving 19 bases between the germline ends. The CDR3 spans 14 residues. CDR1 and CDR2 from the germline V gene are DFQATT and SNEGSKA (reference sequence). CDR3 amino acids: CSAWSPGGDNTQYF. Written as DNA, the CDR3 is TGCAGTGCTTGGTCACCCGGAGGGGATAATACGCAGTATTTT.

This clonotype was seen at least ten times. The chain has TRBV19 and TRBJ1-4; 9 bases are a match to TRBD1. Germline V gene data show CDR1 as LNHDA and CDR2 as SQIVND (reference sequence). This CDR3 comprises 15 residues. J was trimmed by 8 bases and V by 7 bases; bases with no gene match: 11. CDR3 in DNA: TGTGCCAGTAACCGGATACAGGGGGCAGGAGAAAAACTGTTTTTT. Its translation is CASNRIQGAGEKLFF.

This chain links TRBV7-2 with TRBJ2-7; 11 bases line up with TRBD2. J lost 0 bases, V lost 4 bases, and 5 bases had no gene match. The V gene's germline CDR1 is SGHTA and CDR2 FQGNSA. The CDR3 loop spans 16 amino acids. This chain's CDR3 is CASSWTSGQDSYEQYF. The CDR3 nucleotides are TGTGCCAGCAGCTGGACTAGCGGGCAAGACTCCTACGAGCAGTACTTC.

The chain recombines TRBV20-1 with TRBJ1-1, with D unresolved. The CDR3 is made up of 11 amino acids. V lost 3 bases and J lost 4, with 6 bases in between. Germline V gene sequence: CDR1 DFQATT, CDR2 SNEGSKA (reference sequence). This chain's CDR3 is CSARGFTEAFF. CDR3 bases: TGCAGTGCTAGGGGGTTCACTGAAGCTTTCTTT.